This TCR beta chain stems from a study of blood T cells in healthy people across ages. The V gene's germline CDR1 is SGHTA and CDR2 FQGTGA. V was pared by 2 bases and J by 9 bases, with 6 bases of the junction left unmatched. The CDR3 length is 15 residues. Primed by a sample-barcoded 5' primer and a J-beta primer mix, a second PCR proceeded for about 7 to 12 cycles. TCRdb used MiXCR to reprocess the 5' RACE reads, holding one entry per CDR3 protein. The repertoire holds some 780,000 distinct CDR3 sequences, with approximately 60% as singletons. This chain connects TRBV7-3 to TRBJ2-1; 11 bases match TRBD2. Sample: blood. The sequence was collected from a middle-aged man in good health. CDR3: CASSLPSSGRTEQFF. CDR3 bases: TGTGCCAGCAGCTTACCGTCTAGCGGGAGGACTGAGCAGTTCTTC.